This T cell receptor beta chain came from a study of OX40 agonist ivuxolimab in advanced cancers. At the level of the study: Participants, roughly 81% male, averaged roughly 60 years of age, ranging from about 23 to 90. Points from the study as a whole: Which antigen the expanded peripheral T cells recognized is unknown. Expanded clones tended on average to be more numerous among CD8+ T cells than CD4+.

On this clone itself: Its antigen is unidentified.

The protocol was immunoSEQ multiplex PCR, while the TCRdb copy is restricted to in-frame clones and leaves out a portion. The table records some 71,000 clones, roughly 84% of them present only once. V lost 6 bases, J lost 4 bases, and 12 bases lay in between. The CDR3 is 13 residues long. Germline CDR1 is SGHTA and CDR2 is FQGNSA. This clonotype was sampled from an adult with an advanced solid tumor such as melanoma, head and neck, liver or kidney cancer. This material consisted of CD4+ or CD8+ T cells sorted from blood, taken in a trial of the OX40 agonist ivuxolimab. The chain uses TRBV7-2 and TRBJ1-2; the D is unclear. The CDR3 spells CASSYSTSYGYTF. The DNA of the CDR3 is TGTGCCAGCAGTTACAGCACGTCCTATGGCTACACCTTC.